Shown below are 4 T cell receptor beta chains from a single sample sequenced in a study of blood T cells in healthy people across ages. Primed by a sample-barcoded 5' primer and a J-beta primer mix, a second PCR proceeded for about 7 to 11 cycles. From the 5' RACE reads, TCRdb called clonotypes with MiXCR, one entry per CDR3 protein. The table includes about 1.1 million distinct CDR3 sequences, roughly two fifths detected once. Sequenced: blood. The receptors come from a man in his late teens or twenties in good health.

The CDR3 DNA follows: TGTGCCGTGGGACCCCCCGCCTACGAGCAGTACTTC. It is translated as CAVGPPAYEQYF. The V and J genes are TRBV27 and TRBJ2-7; D possibly matches TRBD1 or TRBD2 (5 bases each). V was clipped by 11 bases and J by 2 bases, with 13 bases between them. Germline loops: CDR1 MNHEY, CDR2 SMNVEV (reference sequence). The CDR3 covers 12 residues.

The chain joins TRBV27 to TRBJ2-3; TRBD2 aligns across 10 bases. The germline V gene has CDR1 MNHEY and CDR2 SMNVEV (reference sequence). Losses at the gene ends were 4 bases for V and 5 bases for J; bases not matched to a gene: 15. The CDR3 runs 18 residues. In nucleotides, the CDR3 is TGTGCCAGCAGTTCCCCCTCGGGAAGCGGGGGGGCCCTAGATACGCAGTATTTT. Amino acid sequence: CASSSPSGSGGALDTQYF.

This clonotype was picked up a small number of times. J is TRBJ1-2 and V is TRBV12-3 or TRBV12-4; a possible D gene is TRBD1 (6 bases). Trimming took 6 bases from V and 4 from J, leaving 21 bases between them. The CDR3 sequence is 16 residues long. CDR3 nucleotides: TGTGCCAGCAGAGACTCAGGACAGAAGACTCCCTATGGCTACACCTTC. Translated, it gives CASRDSGQKTPYGYTF.

The chain joins TRBV7-2 to TRBJ2-5; D not certain. The germline CDR1 and CDR2 sequences are SGHTA and FQGNSA. V lost 5 bases to trimming and J lost 3 bases, with 19 bases between them. This CDR3 has 16 amino acids. CDR3 in DNA: TGTGCCAGCAGCCCGCAACTGGTAACAGCGAAAGAGACCCAGTACTTC. Translating it yields CASSPQLVTAKETQYF.